A single sample gave rise to the 23 T cell receptor beta chains below, sequenced in a study of T cells after yellow fever vaccination. TCRdb recomputed calls from the 5' RACE reads with MiXCR, one row per CDR3 protein. The table includes hundreds of thousands of distinct CDR3 sequences, 9% to 15% detected once. The sample was PBMCs, taken on the day of the yellow fever booster vaccination. All receptors come from a man aged 30-40 years who received the YFV17D yellow fever vaccine.

The sample holds a few counts of this clonotype. The chain has TRBV11-2 and TRBJ2-1, with 10 bases lining up with TRBD2. CDR1 and CDR2 from the germline V gene are SGHAT and FQNNGV. This CDR3 has 21 amino acids. Unmatched junction bases numbered 22, after V lost 1 base and J lost 7 bases. The DNA of the CDR3 is TGTGCCAGCAGCTTAGTCGTGAGTTGGGAGCTAGCGGGAGCCCCAGGGAATGAGCAGTTCTTC. Residues: CASSLVVSWELAGAPGNEQFF.

The V and J genes are TRBV30 and TRBJ1-4, with 7 positions matching TRBD1. The germline gives CDR1 GTSNPN, CDR2 SVGIG (reference sequence). This CDR3 is 16 amino acids long. V shed 0 bases and J 8 bases; nucleotides not matched to a gene: 12. Here the CDR3 reads CAWSVPHRGGLEKLFF. The CDR3 coding sequence is TGTGCCTGGAGTGTACCCCACAGGGGCGGTTTAGAAAAACTGTTTTTT.

The sample holds many counts of this clonotype. The gene calls are TRBV12-3 or TRBV12-4 and TRBJ2-5, with D unresolved. Trimming cost V 3 bases and J 5 bases, with 13 bases left between them. The CDR3 spans 14 residues. The CDR3 is CASSFGGGVETQYF. CDR3 bases: TGTGCCAGCAGTTTCGGCGGCGGCGTGGAGACCCAGTACTTC.

The chain employs TRBV18 and TRBJ2-7, with D possibly matching TRBD2 (5 bases). This CDR3 has 14 residues. V was clipped by 4 bases and J by 2 bases, with 12 bases between them. Germline CDR1 and CDR2: KGHSH and LQKENI. The CDR3 sequence is CASSHVASPYEQYF. DNA of the CDR3: TGTGCCAGCTCACACGTGGCTAGCCCCTACGAGCAGTACTTC. Full variable domain (missing parts from reference TRBV18 and TRBJ2-7): NAGVMQNPRHLVRRRGQEARLRCSPMKGHSHVYWYRQLPEEGLKFMVYLQKENIIDESGMPKERFSAEFPKEGPSILRIQQVVRGDSAAYFCASSHVASPYEQYFGPGTRLTVT.

The chain carries TRBV12-3 or TRBV12-4 and TRBJ2-1; unclear D gene. V dropped 4 bases and J dropped 8 bases, with 9 bases sitting between them. The CDR3 sequence is 12 residues long. The CDR3 sequence is CASSYLRHEQFF. For the CDR3, the DNA is TGTGCCAGCAGTTACCTCCGTCATGAGCAGTTCTTC.

The chain recombines TRBV3-1 with TRBJ2-7; tentatively, D is TRBD2 (6 bases). This CDR3 spans 14 amino acids. The germline gives CDR1 LGHDT, CDR2 YNNKEL (reference sequence). The V end lost 6 bases, the J end lost 3 bases, and 15 bases lay between the germline ends. The CDR3 sequence: CASSAGRWRYEQYF. In DNA form, the CDR3 reads TGTGCCAGCAGTGCGGGACGCTGGCGCTACGAGCAGTACTTC.

The V call is TRBV15, the J call TRBJ2-5; perhaps TRBD2 as D (6 bases). V dropped 1 base and J dropped 5 bases, with 17 bases sitting between them. The CDR3 consists of 16 residues. CDR1 LNHNV and CDR2 YYDKDF come from the germline V gene (reference sequence). The CDR3 is CATSRVVVAERETQYF. The CDR3 DNA reads TGTGCCACCAGCAGAGTGGTAGTAGCGGAGAGGGAGACCCAGTACTTC.

This chain connects TRBV14 to TRBJ2-1; D possibly corresponds to TRBD2 (5 bases). The CDR3 extends over 12 amino acids. V was clipped by 8 bases and J by 12 bases, with 17 bases between them. Germline loops: CDR1 SGHDN, CDR2 FVKESK. DNA for the CDR3: TGTGCCAGCGGCCTGGGAGTAGGAGCGCAGTTCTTC. Translated, it gives CASGLGVGAQFF.

The chain has TRBV4-3 and TRBJ2-1, with D possibly being TRBD2 (6 bases). CDR1 LGHNA and CDR2 YSLEER come from the germline V gene. This CDR3 has 17 amino acids. The germline V and J ends were trimmed by 5 bases and 0 bases, with 17 bases remaining between them. In nucleotides, the CDR3 is TGCGCCAGCAGCTCGCGGGACTCAGCACGCTCCTACAATGAGCAGTTCTTC. Translated: CASSSRDSARSYNEQFF.

This clonotype was found a few times. The rearrangement links TRBV11-1 to TRBJ2-3; 10 positions match TRBD2. CDR1 SGHAT and CDR2 FQDESV come from the germline V gene (reference sequence). After removal of 0 bases from V and 1 base from J, the junction contained 10 bases not matched to a gene. CDR3 length: 19 residues. CDR3 nucleotides: TGTGCCAGCAGCTTAGCGACTAGCGGGTTGCAAGGGGGCACAGATACGCAGTATTTT. It translates to CASSLATSGLQGGTDTQYF.

The chain joins TRBV5-1 to TRBJ1-5, with TRBD1 matching over 9 bases. Germline lookup yields CDR1 SGHRS and CDR2 YFSETQ. The junction had 5 bases not matched to a gene; V was cut back by 4 bases and J by 6 bases. The CDR3 runs to 14 residues. The CDR3 nucleotides read TGCGCCAGCAGCCCGACAGGGGGTCGTCAGCCCCAGCATTTT. This encodes CASSPTGGRQPQHF.

The CDR3 protein is CSASNGQGLRETQYF. The CDR3 nucleotides are TGCAGTGCAAGCAATGGACAGGGTCTGAGAGAGACCCAGTACTTC. The rearrangement joins TRBV20-1 to TRBJ2-5, with 8 bases matching TRBD1. This CDR3 comprises 15 residues. With V trimmed by 6 bases and J by 4 bases, 13 bases remained unmatched. Looked up from germline, CDR1 is DFQATT and CDR2 is SNEGSKA (reference sequence).

On this clonotype itself: With a much larger clone just one base away, this may be a read error. The V call is TRBV6-4, the J call TRBJ1-4, with D tentatively TRBD1 (5 bases). The length of the CDR3 is 19 residues. Germline V gives CDR1 MRHNA, CDR2 SNTAGT. CDR3 protein: CASSDPTGTARLTNEKLIF. For the CDR3, the DNA is TGTGCCAGCAGTGACCCGACCGGGACTGCCCGCCTAACTAATGAAAAACTGATTTTT.

This sequence joins TRBV5-5 and TRBJ2-1, with D perhaps assigned TRBD1 or TRBD2 (5 bases each). The CDR3 has 17 residues. Trimming pared 3 bases from V and 9 bases from J, leaving 25 bases between. Germline CDR1 SGHKS, CDR2 YYEKEE (reference sequence). CDR3 amino acids: CASSSLIWGNGAFEQFF. CDR3 in DNA: TGTGCCAGCAGCTCCCTAATTTGGGGGAATGGGGCCTTTGAGCAGTTCTTC.

The sample holds a few counts of this clonotype. The rearrangement joins TRBV20-1 to TRBJ1-1, with D hard to call. V gave up 6 bases and J gave up 3 bases, with 14 bases separating them. Germline V CDR1 and CDR2: DFQATT, SNEGSKA (reference sequence). The CDR3 spans 13 residues. CDR3 coding DNA: TGCAGTGCCACCGAGTCAGCCTACACTGAAGCTTTCTTT. Translating gives CSATESAYTEAFF.

The CDR3 DNA reads as TGTGCCAGCTCCGATAGGGCAGGGTACTATGGCTACACCTTC. Translated: CASSDRAGYYGYTF. V gene TRBV6-1 combines with J gene TRBJ1-2; a weak D match, TRBD1 (5 bases). V shed 8 bases and J shed 3 bases, with 16 bases lying between them. The CDR3 sequence is 14 residues long. CDR1 and CDR2 from the germline V gene are MNHNS and SASEGT.

The chain is built from TRBV29-1 and TRBJ2-5; D ambiguous. The CDR3 sequence is 11 residues long. Germline CDR1 SQVTM, CDR2 ANQGSEA. Between the trimmed V and J ends, which lost 1 base and 6 bases, there was a span of 6 bases. The CDR3 DNA follows: TGCAGCGTTGAAGTCGGACAGACCCAGTACTTC. This gives the protein CSVEVGQTQYF.

In this sample, this clonotype turned up many times. This rearrangement joins TRBV15 to TRBJ2-5; no reliable D call. The CDR3 has 12 amino acids. Germline V gene sequence: CDR1 LNHNV, CDR2 YYDKDF (reference sequence). V gave up 4 bases and J gave up 2 bases, with 5 bases separating them. DNA for the CDR3: TGTGCCACCAGCACGCATCAAGAGACCCAGTACTTC. This gives the protein CATSTHQETQYF.

This clonotype was detected a few times. This rearrangement joins TRBV10-2 to TRBJ2-5; unclear D gene. CDR1 WSHSY and CDR2 SAAADI come from the germline V gene. The CDR3 is 12 amino acids. Trimming took off 4 bases at V and 5 bases at J, with 8 bases between the two ends. The CDR3 bases are TGCGCCAGCAGTGTTACAGCGGAGACCCAGTACTTC. Translation gives CASSVTAETQYF.

This clonotype was counted only a few times. The rearrangement joins TRBV6-1 to TRBJ2-1; 9 positions match TRBD2. CDR3 size: 16 residues. Germline-derived CDR1 and CDR2 are MNHNS and SASEGT. With 6 bases clipped from V and 4 bases from J, the junction kept 10 bases outside the gene matches. CDR3 residues: CASRTLAGEGYNEQFF. The CDR3 nucleotides read TGTGCCAGCAGGACTTTAGCGGGAGAGGGGTACAATGAGCAGTTCTTC.

The chain carries TRBV5-1 and TRBJ2-5; D not resolved. V lost 2 bases and J lost 3, with 11 bases in between. The germline V gene encodes CDR1 SGHRS and CDR2 YFSETQ. CDR3 length: 14 amino acids. CDR3 sequence (DNA): TGCGCCAGCAGCTTACAAAGCCCCGAAGAGACCCAGTACTTC. Translating gives CASSLQSPEETQYF.

This chain uses TRBV9 with TRBJ2-1; D is undetermined. From germline, CDR1 is SGDLS and CDR2 YYNGEE. The CDR3 has 13 amino acids. V was trimmed by 3 bases and J by 6 bases, leaving 10 bases between them. The CDR3 bases are TGTGCCAGCAGCGAGATTTACGGCAATGAGCAGTTCTTC. Its protein product is CASSEIYGNEQFF.

The chain has TRBV5-8 and TRBJ2-7; 8 bases match TRBD2. The CDR3 runs to 16 residues. The trim removed 2 bases at V and 6 bases at J, leaving 13 bases unmatched. CDR1 is SGHTS and CDR2 is YDEGEE in the germline V gene. CDR3 DNA: TGTGCCAGCAGCTTTGAGAGCGGTAGCGGGACCGCCGAGCAGTACTTC. Translated: CASSFESGSGTAEQYF.